A single sample is the source of the 25 T cell receptor beta chains below, sequenced in a study of CD4 T cells in relation to SARS-CoV-2 and coronaviruses. Method: immunoSEQ multiplex PCR; TCRdb's copy keeps in-frame clones and lacks some. This sample carries 16,000 or so clones, around 77% of them seen once, and the ten largest clones take nearly 10%. Their antigen targets remain unknown. Before the COVID-19 pandemic, during about 2011-2019, CD4+ T cells were taken from unexposed donors. CD4+ T cells were isolated from the cells after less than 13 days of culture. The sample comprised CD4+ T cells from PBMCs, cultured in vitro. These TCRs come from a human donor in good health.

The rearrangement joins TRBV19 to TRBJ1-1; 7 bases line up with TRBD1. The CDR3 length is 12 residues. Germline assignment: CDR1 LNHDA and CDR2 SQIVND (reference sequence). The V and J ends lost 6 bases and 6 bases, in that order; junction bases with no gene match: 4. The CDR3 spells CASSPDRAEAFF. The DNA for the CDR3 is TGTGCCAGTAGCCCCGACAGGGCTGAAGCTTTCTTT.

The J gene is TRBJ2-7, the V gene TRBV2; D possibly corresponds to TRBD2 (6 bases). The germline V gene has CDR1 SNHLY and CDR2 FYNNEI. V was clipped by 8 bases and J by 9 bases, with 14 bases between them. The CDR3 extends over 11 amino acids. The CDR3 DNA reads TGTGCCAGCTCAGAAGAGGAGGGGCAGTACTTC. Translated, it gives CASSEEEGQYF.

The V and J genes are TRBV19 and TRBJ2-3; D is uncertain. Germline CDR1 is LNHDA and CDR2 is SQIVND (reference sequence). V dropped 3 bases and J dropped 1 base, with 8 bases sitting between them. The CDR3 has 14 residues. The CDR3 nucleotides read TGTGCCAGTAGTATTCCCGGAGGCACAGATACGCAGTATTTT. Protein sequence: CASSIPGGTDTQYF.

V and J are TRBV2 and TRBJ2-1; the D call may be TRBD1 or TRBD2 (6 bases each). This CDR3 is built from 17 residues. Germline V CDR1 and CDR2: SNHLY, FYNNEI. Trimming stripped 6 bases from V and 0 bases from J, with 18 bases between. The CDR3 DNA reads TGTGCCAGCAGGGGGGGCACTTCAATTCCCTCCTACAATGAGCAGTTCTTC. Translated: CASRGGTSIPSYNEQFF.

The chain employs TRBV11-1 and TRBJ1-5; D is uncertain. There are 14 residues in the CDR3. Trimming pared 5 bases from V and 2 bases from J, leaving 10 bases between. From germline, CDR1 is SGHAT and CDR2 FQDESV (reference sequence). The CDR3 region has the DNA TGTGCCAGCAGCCCCGCGGGTGGCAATCAGCCCCAGCATTTT. Its translation is CASSPAGGNQPQHF. Together with reference TRBV11-1 and TRBJ1-5, the CDR3 gives the full variable domain: EAEVAQSPRYKITEKSQAVAFWCDPISGHATLYWYRQILGQGPELLVQFQDESVVDDSQLPKDRFSAERLKGVDSTLKIQPAELGDSAMYLCASSPAGGNQPQHFGDGTRLSIL.

The chain has TRBV2 and TRBJ1-2; possible D gene TRBD1, 5 bases. The CDR3 length is 14 residues. The V gene's germline CDR1 is SNHLY and CDR2 FYNNEI. The V end lost 10 bases, the J end lost 4 bases, and 19 bases lay between the germline ends. The CDR3 is CAIQTGTPGYGYTF. CDR3 nucleotides: TGTGCCATCCAGACGGGGACCCCAGGCTATGGCTACACCTTC.

V and J are TRBV5-1 and TRBJ2-7; D might be TRBD1 (5 bases). The V end lost 4 bases, the J end lost 5 bases, and 13 bases lay between the germline ends. Germline assignment: CDR1 SGHRS and CDR2 YFSETQ. The CDR3 covers 13 residues. The CDR3 coding sequence is TGCGCCAGCAGCCCGCCCCAGGGCGACGAGCAGTACTTC. This encodes CASSPPQGDEQYF.

The J gene is TRBJ1-5, the V gene TRBV19, with D possibly TRBD1 on 5 matching bases. Germline CDR1 LNHDA, CDR2 SQIVND (reference sequence). The CDR3 is 17 residues long. V shed 3 bases and J shed 0 bases, with 15 bases lying between them. The CDR3 spells CASSISAGLYSNQPQHF. In DNA form, the CDR3 reads TGTGCCAGTAGTATCAGCGCGGGACTGTATAGCAATCAGCCCCAGCATTTT.

The chain carries TRBV7-3 and TRBJ2-3, with no clear D. Trimming stripped 3 bases from V and 6 bases from J, with 10 bases between. This CDR3 contains 13 residues. The germline V gene has CDR1 SGHTA and CDR2 FQGTGA. CDR3 in amino acids: CASSFHPADTQYF. Here the CDR3 DNA reads TGTGCCAGCAGCTTTCACCCAGCCGATACGCAGTATTTT.

This clone is categorized as medium-sized. This CDR3 reads CASSKEGVNESSYNEQFF. In DNA form, the CDR3 reads TGTGCCAGCAGCAAAGAGGGGGTCAACGAGAGCTCCTACAATGAGCAGTTCTTC. The chain has TRBV21-1 and TRBJ2-1; TRBD1 is the table's D call, not checked against the DNA. TRBV21-1 is shown as a pseudogene. The CDR3 totals 18 residues.

The V and J genes are TRBV5-1 and TRBJ2-1; D uncertain. The germline gives CDR1 SGHRS, CDR2 YFSETQ. The V end lost 0 bases, the J end lost 3 bases, and 4 bases lay between the germline ends. This CDR3 is 13 amino acids long. The CDR3 loop is CASSLDSYNEQFF. The DNA of the CDR3 is TGCGCCAGCAGCTTGGACAGCTACAATGAGCAGTTCTTC. The full variable domain, with the rest looked up from reference TRBV5-1 and TRBJ2-1, is KAGVTQTPRYLIKTRGQQVTLSCSPISGHRSVSWYQQTPGQGLQFLFEYFSETQRNKGNFPGRFSGRQFSNSRSEMNVSTLELGDSALYLCASSLDSYNEQFFGPGTRLTVL.

This chain connects TRBV28 to TRBJ2-5, with D perhaps matching TRBD1 or TRBD2 (7 bases each). The V and J ends lost 6 bases and 2 bases respectively, with 16 bases between them. CDR3 length: 15 residues. Germline CDR1 reads MDHEN; CDR2 reads SYDVKM. The CDR3 reads CASSLSGGGQETQYF. The CDR3 coding sequence is TGTGCCAGCAGCCTGTCAGGGGGGGGGCAAGAGACCCAGTACTTC.

The rearrangement uses TRBV18 and TRBJ2-5, with a possible D match to TRBD1 (6 bases). V was trimmed by 6 bases and J by 1 base, leaving 9 bases between them. CDR3 size: 13 residues. Per the germline V gene, CDR1 is KGHSH and CDR2 is LQKENI. The DNA for the CDR3 is TGTGCCAGCTCCAGACAGGTCCAAGAGACCCAGTACTTC. Translated, it gives CASSRQVQETQYF.

The J gene is TRBJ2-1, the V gene TRBV7-3; 11 positions agree with TRBD2. The CDR3 is made up of 15 amino acids. Trimming took 2 bases from V and 6 from J; bases not matched to a gene: 3. Germline V gene lookup returns CDR1 SGHTA and CDR2 FQGTGA. The CDR3 is CASSLALAGVNEQFF. Here the CDR3 DNA reads TGTGCCAGCAGCTTAGCACTAGCGGGAGTCAATGAGCAGTTCTTC.

This chain uses TRBV7-9 with TRBJ2-7; D gene uncertain. The CDR3 runs to 12 residues. Trimming left V 6 bases short and J 2 bases short, with 8 bases between. Per the germline V gene, CDR1 is SEHNR and CDR2 is FQNEAQ (reference sequence). The CDR3 nucleotides are TGTGCCAGCAGTCGGGTTACCTACGAGCAGTACTTC. It translates to CASSRVTYEQYF.

The chain joins TRBV5-1 to TRBJ1-1; 9 bases are a match to TRBD1. V lost 4 bases, J lost 1 base, and 2 bases stayed unmatched. From germline, CDR1 is SGHRS and CDR2 YFSETQ. The CDR3 length is 14 residues. As DNA, the CDR3 is TGCGCCAGCAGCGCGGACAGGGGGAACACTGAAGCTTTCTTT. Amino acids: CASSADRGNTEAFF. Full variable domain (missing parts from reference TRBV5-1 and TRBJ1-1): KAGVTQTPRYLIKTRGQQVTLSCSPISGHRSVSWYQQTPGQGLQFLFEYFSETQRNKGNFPGRFSGRQFSNSRSEMNVSTLELGDSALYLCASSADRGNTEAFFGQGTRLTVV.

V and J are TRBV9 and TRBJ1-2, with a tentative D call TRBD1 (5 bases). The germline V and J ends were trimmed by 3 bases and 3 bases, with 12 bases remaining between them. CDR1 SGDLS and CDR2 YYNGEE come from the germline V gene. This CDR3 region has 14 residues. In DNA form, the CDR3 reads TGTGCCAGCAGCGGGTGGAGGGGACACTATGGCTACACCTTC. It encodes CASSGWRGHYGYTF.

V usage is TRBV4-1 and J usage is TRBJ1-2, with 7 bases lining up with TRBD1. The V gene's germline CDR1 is MGHRA and CDR2 YSYEKL. CDR3 length equals 12 residues. With 8 bases clipped from V and 3 bases from J, the junction kept 3 bases outside the gene matches. CDR3 sequence: CASHDRDYGYTF. CDR3 sequence (DNA): TGCGCCAGCCACGACAGGGACTATGGCTACACCTTC.

The chain uses TRBV6-5 and TRBJ2-3; D is unclear. The ends were cut back, 1 base at V and 6 bases at J, with 8 bases in the middle. Per germline, CDR1 MNHEY and CDR2 SVGAGI. The CDR3 covers 13 residues. The CDR3 region is CASSYYQADTQYF. The DNA of the CDR3 is TGTGCCAGCAGTTACTATCAAGCGGATACGCAGTATTTT.

V and J are TRBV7-8 and TRBJ2-3; 7 nucleotides match TRBD2. The germline V gene has CDR1 SGHVS and CDR2 FQNEAQ. V lost 1 base, J lost 3 bases, and 7 bases stayed unmatched. CDR3 size: 16 residues. The DNA of the CDR3 is TGTGCCAGCAGCTTAGTCGTGAACGGGGGGACAGATACGCAGTATTTT. Amino acids: CASSLVVNGGTDTQYF.

This clone came up a few times. This chain uses TRBV7-3 with TRBJ2-1, with 7 bases identical to TRBD2. This CDR3 contains 15 residues. V was pared by 0 bases and J by 9 bases, with 8 bases of the junction left unmatched. Germline loops: CDR1 SGHTA, CDR2 FQGTGA. CDR3 bases: TGTGCCAGCAGCTTAACTGTGGGAGGGTCGGTTGAGCAGTTCTTC. This translates into CASSLTVGGSVEQFF.

This clone was seen just once. V is TRBV5-1 and J is TRBJ1-1; perhaps TRBD1 as D (6 bases). The CDR3 contains 14 residues. Germline CDR1 reads SGHRS; CDR2 reads YFSETQ. Trimming left V 3 bases short and J 0 bases short, with 9 bases between. The CDR3 nucleotides are TGCGCCAGCAGCTGGGGGCCCATGAACACTGAAGCTTTCTTT. Residues: CASSWGPMNTEAFF.

A few counts support this clone. The rearrangement joins TRBV25-1 to TRBJ2-1; no reliable D call. The CDR3 contains 13 residues. V was shortened by 7 bases and J by 1 base, with 8 bases between the two germline ends. Germline V gene sequence: CDR1 MGHDK, CDR2 SYGVNS. The CDR3 DNA follows: TGTGCCAGCAATCTAGGATCCTACAATGAGCAGTTCTTC. It translates to CASNLGSYNEQFF.

This chain uses TRBV2 with TRBJ1-1; no firm D call. V lost 6 bases, J lost 1 base, and 9 bases lay in between. CDR3 length: 13 amino acids. Germline-derived CDR1 and CDR2 are SNHLY and FYNNEI. The CDR3 here is CASRTVANTEAFF. CDR3 nucleotides: TGTGCCAGCAGGACGGTAGCGAACACTGAAGCTTTCTTT.

This chain joins TRBV27 and TRBJ2-7; 11 bases are a match to TRBD1. The CDR3 is 16 residues long. The V segment lost 6 bases and the J segment 5 bases; nucleotides outside the gene matches: 12. Germline assignment: CDR1 MNHEY and CDR2 SMNVEV (reference sequence). The CDR3 loop reads CASSRGPRTGGHEQYF. The DNA for the CDR3 is TGTGCCAGCAGCCGCGGCCCACGGACAGGGGGCCACGAGCAGTACTTC.